Following are 9 T cell receptor beta chains from one sample sequenced in a study of response to subunit inactivated influenza vaccine. MiXCR was run by TCRdb on the RT-PCR reads, yielding one entry per CDR3 protein. The sample records approximately 500,000 distinct CDR3 sequences, 10% to 15% being singletons. Material: PBMCs from blood, obtained about 40 days after vaccination. These receptors were taken from a man aged 45-60 years who received an inactivated influenza vaccine.

J is TRBJ1-1 and V is TRBV21-1; the DNA was not compared with TRBD1, the D call given in the table. TRBV21-1 is deemed a pseudogene. The CDR3 contains 11 residues. The chain's CDR3 is CAQRGGSEAFF. The DNA for the CDR3 is TGTGCCCAGCGGGGGGGGTCTGAAGCTTTCTTT.

This clonotype was counted a few times. The chain couples TRBV6-2 or TRBV6-3 to TRBJ2-1; 10 positions match TRBD1. Losses at the gene ends were 7 bases for V and 5 bases for J; bases not matched to a gene: 8. Per the germline V gene, CDR1 is MNHEY and CDR2 is SVGEGT. The CDR3 loop spans 15 amino acids. CDR3 region: CASTPPGQGHNEQFF. The CDR3 nucleotides read TGTGCCAGCACCCCACCGGGACAGGGGCACAATGAGCAGTTCTTC.

This clonotype has only a few counts. The genes are TRBV4-3 and TRBJ1-3; D unresolved. The CDR3 loop spans 13 amino acids. Trimming removed 0 bases at V and 7 bases at J, with 7 bases between. The germline gives CDR1 LGHNA, CDR2 YSLEER. CDR3 DNA sequence: TGCGCCAGCAGCCAAGATGTGGGGAACACCATATATTTT. It specifies CASSQDVGNTIYF.

The rearrangement links TRBV7-9 to TRBJ2-1; 8 bases map to TRBD1. This CDR3 contains 17 residues. Germline V gives CDR1 SEHNR, CDR2 FQNEAQ (reference sequence). V gave up 5 bases and J gave up 2 bases; unmatched junction bases: 11. The chain's CDR3 is CASSTGGWGQAYNEQFF. Here the CDR3 DNA reads TGTGCCAGCAGCACCGGGGGTTGGGGACAGGCCTACAATGAGCAGTTCTTC.

The sample holds many counts of this clonotype. The J gene is TRBJ2-1, the V gene TRBV6-1; possibly TRBD1 or TRBD2 for D (5 bases each). The germline CDR1 and CDR2 sequences are MNHNS and SASEGT. This CDR3 is built from 16 residues. Trimming pared 5 bases from V and 6 bases from J, leaving 20 bases between. The CDR3 here is CASSPTSGGAINEQFF. CDR3 DNA: TGTGCCAGCAGTCCCACCTCTGGGGGAGCTATCAATGAGCAGTTCTTC.

In its sample, this clonotype was seen a few times. The V gene is TRBV28, the J gene TRBJ1-2; no definite D call. The V gene's germline CDR1 is MDHEN and CDR2 SYDVKM. Trimming removed 3 bases from V and 6 bases from J, with 8 bases in between. The CDR3 covers 12 residues. The CDR3 loop is CASSLREDGYTF. The CDR3 bases are TGTGCCAGCAGTTTGCGGGAGGATGGCTACACCTTC.

This clonotype came up a few times. The chain is built from TRBV20-1 and TRBJ2-1; no definite D call. Germline assignment: CDR1 DFQATT and CDR2 SNEGSKA (reference sequence). The V gene lost 8 bases and the J gene lost 5 bases, with 16 bases spanning the gap. CDR3 length: 13 amino acids. Here the CDR3 DNA reads TGCAGTCCAAAAAACCCTCTCAACAATGAGCAGTTCTTC. It codes for CSPKNPLNNEQFF.

This chain links TRBV12-3 or TRBV12-4 with TRBJ1-3; 8 bases fit TRBD1. The junction had 6 bases not matched to a gene; V was cut back by 8 bases and J by 0 bases. This CDR3 region has 15 residues. CDR3 sequence (DNA): TGTGCCAGCCTACGACAGGGGTCCTCTGGAAACACCATATATTTT. It codes for CASLRQGSSGNTIYF.

The genes are TRBV5-1 and TRBJ2-1, with 7 bases lining up with TRBD1. The CDR3 is made up of 17 amino acids. CDR1 is SGHRS and CDR2 is YFSETQ in the germline V gene. The trim removed 3 bases at V and 6 bases at J, leaving 15 bases unmatched. The CDR3 here is CASSYQPGQAISNEQFF. CDR3 sequence (DNA): TGCGCCAGCAGCTACCAGCCCGGACAGGCCATTTCCAATGAGCAGTTCTTC.